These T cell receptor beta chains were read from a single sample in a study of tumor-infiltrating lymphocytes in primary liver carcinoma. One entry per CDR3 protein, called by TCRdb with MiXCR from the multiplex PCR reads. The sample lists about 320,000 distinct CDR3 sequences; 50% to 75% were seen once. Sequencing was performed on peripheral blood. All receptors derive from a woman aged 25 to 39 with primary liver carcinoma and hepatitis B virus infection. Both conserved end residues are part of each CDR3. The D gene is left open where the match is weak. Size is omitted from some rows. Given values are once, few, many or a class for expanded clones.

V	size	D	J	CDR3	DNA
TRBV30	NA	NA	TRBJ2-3	CAWTRTSTDTQYF	TGTGCCTGGACGCGCACTAGCACAGATACGCAGTATTTT
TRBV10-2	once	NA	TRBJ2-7	CASSEDRISYEQYF	TGCGCCAGCAGTGAGGACCGTATCTCCTACGAGCAGTACTTC
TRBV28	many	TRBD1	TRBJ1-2	CASSNGQGGYTF	TGTGCCAGCAGTAATGGACAGGGGGGCTACACCTTC
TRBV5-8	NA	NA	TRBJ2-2	CASSFGRLDGELFF	TGTGCCAGCAGCTTTGGACGGCTGGACGGGGAGCTGTTTTTT
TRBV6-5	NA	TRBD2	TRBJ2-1	CASSLRLADFNEQFF	TGTGCTAGCAGTTTGAGACTAGCGGACTTCAATGAGCAGTTCTTC
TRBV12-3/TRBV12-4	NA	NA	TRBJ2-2	CASSSDIGTGEMFF	TGTGCCAGTAGTTCCGATATCGGCACCGGGGAGATGTTTTTT
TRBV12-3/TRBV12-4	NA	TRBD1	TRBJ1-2	CASSLQGAMDDYTF	TGTGCCAGCAGTTTGCAGGGGGCGATGGATGACTACACCTTC
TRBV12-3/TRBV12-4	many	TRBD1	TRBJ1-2	CASSPTGAVNYGYTF	TGTGCCAGCAGCCCCACAGGGGCTGTTAACTATGGCTACACCTTC
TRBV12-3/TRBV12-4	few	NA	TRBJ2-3	CASSLEGSTDTQYF	TGTGCCAGCAGTTTAGAGGGGAGCACAGATACGCAGTATTTT
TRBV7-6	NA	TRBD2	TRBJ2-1	CASSLLRGSPYNEQFF	TGTGCCAGCAGCTTATTACGCGGGAGTCCCTACAATGAGCAGTTCTTC
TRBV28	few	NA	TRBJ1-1	CASTSPREAFF	TGTGCCAGCACCTCCCCCCGGGAAGCTTTCTTT
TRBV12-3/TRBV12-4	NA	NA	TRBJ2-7	CANSAGTEEYEQYF	TGTGCCAACAGCGCCGGGACCGAGGAGTACGAGCAGTACTTC
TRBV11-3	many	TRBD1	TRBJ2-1	CASSRGNQGAYNEQFF	TGTGCCAGCAGCCGAGGGAACCAGGGGGCATACAATGAGCAGTTCTTC
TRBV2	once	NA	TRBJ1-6	CASSGGPGSNSPLHF	TGTGCCAGCAGTGGTGGACCCGGGAGTAACTCACCCCTCCACTTT
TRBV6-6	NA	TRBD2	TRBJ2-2	CARVGLAGVANTGELFF	TGTGCCAGGGTGGGACTAGCGGGAGTAGCGAACACCGGGGAGCTGTTTTTT
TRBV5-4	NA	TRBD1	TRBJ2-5	CVSSRDRDRETQYF	TGTGTCAGCAGCCGGGACAGGGACAGGGAGACCCAGTACTTC
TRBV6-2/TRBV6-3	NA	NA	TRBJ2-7	CAYGGAGEQYF	TGTGCTTACGGGGGCGCAGGCGAGCAGTACTTC
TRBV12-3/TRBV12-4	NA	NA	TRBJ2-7	CASNLVLSEGRYQRDEQYF	TGTGCCAGCAATTTAGTGCTAAGCGAGGGTAGGTACCAGCGAGACGAGCAGTACTTC
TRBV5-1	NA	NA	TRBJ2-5	CASSLLTGDYETQYF	TGCGCCAGCAGCTTACTTACGGGAGACTACGAGACCCAGTACTTC
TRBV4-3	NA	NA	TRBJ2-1	CASSHTEQINEQFF	TGCGCCAGCAGCCACACAGAGCAGATCAATGAGCAGTTCTTC
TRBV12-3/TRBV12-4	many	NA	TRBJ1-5	CASSLGPGTSNQPQHF	TGTGCCAGCAGTTTAGGTCCGGGGACGAGCAATCAGCCCCAGCATTTT
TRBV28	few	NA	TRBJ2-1	CASTPGYNEQFF	TGTGCCAGCACCCCGGGATACAATGAGCAGTTCTTC
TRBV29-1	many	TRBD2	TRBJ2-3	CSAGTSGSTDTQYF	TGCAGCGCAGGGACTAGCGGGAGCACAGATACGCAGTATTTT